This T cell receptor beta chain came from a study of blood T cell repertoires in COVID-19. At the level of the study: Italy, Spain and the United States were the sources of the convalescent and acute COVID-19 samples. PBMCs, B-cell-depleted T cells, or T cells were the source of the cDNA or gDNA that made up the material.

Germline-derived CDR1 and CDR2 are SGHAT and FQNNGV. This CDR3 contains 14 residues. V gave up 1 base and J gave up 7 bases, with 8 bases separating them. Concerning this clone: Other DNA sequences in this specimen translate into the identical CDR3.

Cohorts were assigned according to the clinical history that participants reported. Profiling relied on immunoSEQ multiplex PCR, and the TCRdb table lists in-frame clones only, not all of them. This table holds a few hundred thousand clones, 80% found once. The TCR originated in a man aged 30-40 years with acute COVID-19. The specimen sequenced was PBMCs or T cells enriched from blood (not recorded which). The V call is TRBV11-2, the J call TRBJ1-6, with a tentative D call TRBD1 (6 bases). CDR3 region: CASSLGTGNSPLHF. As DNA, the CDR3 is TGTGCCAGCAGCTTAGGTACAGGGAATTCACCCCTCCACTTT.